This is a list of T cell receptor beta chains from one sample in a study of human versus mouse CDR3 diversity and MHC coevolution. Data came from immunoSEQ multiplex PCR; TCRdb stores just in-frame clones and leaves some out. The sample has about 73,000 clones; around 92% are singletons. Sequencing used naive CD4+ T cells from blood. The receptor set was obtained from a person between 30 and 69 years old in good health. Each CDR3 is given without its conserved first and last residue. A D gene is named only where the DNA matches it firmly.

d_gene	v_gene	j_gene	CDR3aa
.	TRBV4-2	TRBJ2-7	ASSQWVGPTYEQY
.	TRBV6-1	TRBJ2-7	ASRVRERVHEQY
.	TRBV5-1	TRBJ2-3	ASSLGGGPDTQY
.	TRBV7-9	TRBJ1-3	ASSRDQQGSGNTIY
TRBD1	TRBV19	TRBJ1-2	VSSPGQVNYGYT
.	TRBV5-1	TRBJ2-7	ASSSTGTLVYEQY
TRBD1	TRBV18	TRBJ1-5	ASSLGGYSNQPQH
.	TRBV7-9	TRBJ2-7	ASSLAGPDRLGEQY
TRBD1	TRBV15	TRBJ2-1	ATSRDRGTYNEQF
TRBD1	TRBV7-9	TRBJ1-5	ASSRTGVGQPQH
TRBD2	TRBV2	TRBJ2-1	ASSEAVLAGGLYNEQF
.	TRBV7-9	TRBJ1-5	ASSLTGDGQPQH
TRBD2	TRBV2	TRBJ2-2	ASRLAGNGELF
.	TRBV5-1	TRBJ1-2	ASSPNIGQYYGYT
TRBD1	TRBV18	TRBJ2-1	ASSQGQGRGNEQF
TRBD2	TRBV7-2	TRBJ2-1	ASSLPLAGAYNEQF
.	TRBV11-2	TRBJ2-7	ASSTLPGHMYEQY
TRBD1	TRBV27	TRBJ1-6	ASSLIAVQGYNSPLH
.	TRBV4-1	TRBJ2-5	ASSFNTEYQETQY